A single sample gave rise to the 13 T cell receptor beta chains below, sequenced in a study of T cells after posttransplantation cyclophosphamide. The naive gate required viable CD3+CD4+ or CD3+CD8+ cells with CCR7+CD45RA+CD45RO-CD95-CD27+CD28+ phenotype. The data were produced by immunoSEQ multiplex PCR, yet TCRdb's version contains in-frame clones alone and is incomplete. The table includes about 32,000 clones, about 90% detected once. The sequenced sample consisted of naive CD4+ T cells sorted from PBMCs. The origin of the receptors is a woman between 55 and 75 years old in good health, CMV-negative, and a related stem cell transplant donor.

CDR3 DNA: TGCGCCAGCAGCCTGACACTCCCTTCGGTGAGCTCCTACAATGAGCAGTTCTTC. This gives the protein CASSLTLPSVSSYNEQFF. This chain joins TRBV4-3 and TRBJ2-1; D unresolved. The V end was cut by 4 bases, the J end by 0 bases, with 19 bases between. The CDR3 has 18 residues. Per the germline V gene, CDR1 is LGHNA and CDR2 is YSLEER.

The rearrangement links TRBV5-1 to TRBJ1-1, with 7 bases aligning to TRBD1. Germline-derived CDR1 and CDR2 are SGHRS and YFSETQ. V was pared by 3 bases and J by 9 bases, with 11 bases of the junction left unmatched. The CDR3 consists of 14 residues. DNA of the CDR3: TGCGCCAGCAGCTATAACAGGGGCGAGAGAAAAGCTTTCTTT. As protein: CASSYNRGERKAFF.

The genes are TRBV6-5 and TRBJ2-7, with 7 bases fitting TRBD2. V was clipped by 0 bases and J by 2 bases; unmatched bases: 4. The CDR3 is made up of 15 amino acids. Germline V lookup: CDR1 MNHEY, CDR2 SVGAGI. CDR3 nucleotide sequence: TGTGCCAGCAGTTACTCAAGGGCGGGAGCCTACGAGCAGTACTTC. It is translated as CASSYSRAGAYEQYF.

The chain combines TRBV28 with TRBJ2-7; 8 nucleotides match TRBD1. The germline V gene has CDR1 MDHEN and CDR2 SYDVKM. This CDR3 is 14 amino acids long. V dropped 4 bases and J dropped 1; count of bases not matched to a gene: 3. This CDR3 reads CASSSGGWSYEQYF. CDR3 nucleotides: TGTGCCAGCAGTTCAGGGGGCTGGTCCTACGAGCAGTACTTC.

CDR3: CASSFYSGGVQETQYF. CDR3 in DNA: TGTGCCAGCAGCTTCTATAGCGGGGGGGTCCAAGAGACCCAGTACTTC. The chain couples TRBV5-8 to TRBJ2-5; 11 bases fit TRBD2. This CDR3 spans 16 amino acids. V lost 2 bases and J lost 1; bases outside the gene matches: 4. Per germline, CDR1 SGHTS and CDR2 YDEGEE.

J is TRBJ2-3 and V is TRBV6-5; perhaps TRBD1 as D (6 bases). CDR1 is MNHEY, CDR2 SVGAGI, per germline. The CDR3 totals 15 residues. V shed 2 bases and J shed 4 bases, with 13 bases lying between them. The CDR3 coding sequence is TGTGCCAGCAGTTACCAGGGGACGGGCTCAGATACGCAGTATTTT. The encoded protein is CASSYQGTGSDTQYF.

The CDR3 nucleotides are TGTGCCAGTACCCAAACTATCCGGGACTCCAAATCTTTCAATGAGCAGTTCTTC. This encodes CASTQTIRDSKSFNEQFF. The chain uses TRBV19 and TRBJ2-1; the D gene is possibly TRBD2 (6 bases). The V and J ends lost 7 bases and 6 bases respectively, with 28 bases between them. This CDR3 has 18 residues. CDR1 LNHDA and CDR2 SQIVND come from the germline V gene (reference sequence).

This clone has just a few counts. This rearrangement joins TRBV2 to TRBJ1-1, with D unresolved. Germline lookup yields CDR1 SNHLY and CDR2 FYNNEI. The CDR3 contains 13 residues. Trimming took off 7 bases at V and 1 base at J, with 10 bases between the two ends. The DNA of the CDR3 is TGTGCCAGCACCCCATCCGGGAACACTGAAGCTTTCTTT. This encodes CASTPSGNTEAFF.

This chain connects TRBV6-1 to TRBJ1-6; 9 bases agree with TRBD1. Trimming at V came to 4 bases and at J to 5 bases, leaving 3 bases not matched to a gene. The germline CDR1 and CDR2 sequences are MNHNS and SASEGT. The CDR3 loop spans 15 amino acids. The CDR3 sequence is CASSGGQGHNSPLHF. DNA for the CDR3: TGTGCCAGCAGTGGAGGACAGGGGCATAATTCACCCCTCCACTTT.

This clone has just one count. V usage is TRBV6-5 and J usage is TRBJ2-2; D unresolved. This CDR3 is 13 amino acids long. V gave up 5 bases and J gave up 9 bases, with 13 bases separating them. Per the germline V gene, CDR1 is MNHEY and CDR2 is SVGAGI. The CDR3 region has the DNA TGTGCCAGCAGTCCGGGTTCGGTTAGGGAGCTGTTTTTT. Protein: CASSPGSVRELFF.

The V call is TRBV30, the J call TRBJ1-3, with 7 bases lining up with TRBD1. Trimming removed 2 bases from V and 4 bases from J; junction bases left unmatched: 5. There are 14 residues in the CDR3. Looked up from germline, CDR1 is GTSNPN and CDR2 is SVGIG (reference sequence). CDR3 residues: CAWSRGGLGNTIYF. CDR3 sequence (DNA): TGTGCCTGGAGTCGAGGGGGCTTGGGAAACACCATATATTTT. The whole variable domain, filled in from reference TRBV30 and TRBJ1-3, reads SQTIHQWPATLVQPVGSPLSLECTVEGTSNPNLYWYRQAAGRGLQLLFYSVGIGQISSEVPQNLSASRPQDRQFILSSKKLLLSDSGFYLCAWSRGGLGNTIYFGEGSWLTVV.

V gene TRBV6-5 combines with J gene TRBJ2-2; the D gene is possibly TRBD2 (6 bases). Trimming took off 8 bases at V and 6 bases at J, with 13 bases between the two ends. CDR1 is MNHEY, CDR2 SVGAGI, per germline. The CDR3 runs 13 residues. CDR3 sequence reads: CASRTAGPGELFF. CDR3 in DNA: TGTGCCAGCCGGACTGCGGGGCCCGGGGAGCTGTTTTTT.

This sequence joins TRBV5-1 and TRBJ2-7; no reliable D call. Germline V CDR1 and CDR2: SGHRS, YFSETQ. CDR3 length: 15 amino acids. The V gene lost 0 bases and the J gene lost 0 bases, with 10 bases spanning the gap. In nucleotides, the CDR3 is TGCGCCAGCAGCTTGGAGATTGAGAGCTCCTACGAGCAGTACTTC. Its protein is CASSLEIESSYEQYF.